This TCR beta chain originates from a study of T cells after yellow fever vaccination. Findings and caveats of the study: On re-exposure, the response was weaker but peaked faster, at day 5 versus 15.

As regards this clonotype: No antigen is known for it.

TCRdb itself ran the 5' RACE reads through MiXCR, one entry per CDR3 protein. The repertoire includes under 300,000 distinct CDR3 sequences, 6.9% of them detected once, and roughly 0.9% sits in the top ten. Here the sequenced sample was CD4+ T cells sorted from PBMCs, taken 15 days after the yellow fever booster vaccination. This receptor was identified in a man aged 30 to 39 who received the YFV17D yellow fever vaccine.

In nucleotides, the CDR3 is TGCAGTGCTAGAGAGTACAGGACCAGCAATCAGCCCCAGCATTTT. The encoded protein is CSAREYRTSNQPQHF. The rearrangement uses TRBV20-1 and TRBJ1-5; D may be TRBD1 (5 bases). Trimming shortened V by 0 bases and J by 1 base, and 10 bases separated the two germline ends. This CDR3 has 15 amino acids. CDR1 and CDR2 from the germline V gene are DFQATT and SNEGSKA (reference sequence).